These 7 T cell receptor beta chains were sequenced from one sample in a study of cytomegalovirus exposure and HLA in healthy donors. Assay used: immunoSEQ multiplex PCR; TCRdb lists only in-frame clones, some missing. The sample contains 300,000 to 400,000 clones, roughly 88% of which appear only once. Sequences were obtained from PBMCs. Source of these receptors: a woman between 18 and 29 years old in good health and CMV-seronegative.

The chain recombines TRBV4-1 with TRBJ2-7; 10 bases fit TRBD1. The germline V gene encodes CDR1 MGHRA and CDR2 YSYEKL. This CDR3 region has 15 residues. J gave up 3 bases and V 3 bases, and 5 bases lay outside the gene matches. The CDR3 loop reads CASSQTDRGDYEQYF. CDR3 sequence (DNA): TGCGCCAGCAGCCAGACGGACAGGGGGGACTACGAGCAGTACTTC.

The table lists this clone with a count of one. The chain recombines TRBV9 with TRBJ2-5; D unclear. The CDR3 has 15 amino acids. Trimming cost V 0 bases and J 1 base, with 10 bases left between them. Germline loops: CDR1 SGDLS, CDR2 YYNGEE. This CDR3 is CASSVGGSTQETQYF. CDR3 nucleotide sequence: TGTGCCAGCAGCGTAGGAGGCAGCACCCAAGAGACCCAGTACTTC.

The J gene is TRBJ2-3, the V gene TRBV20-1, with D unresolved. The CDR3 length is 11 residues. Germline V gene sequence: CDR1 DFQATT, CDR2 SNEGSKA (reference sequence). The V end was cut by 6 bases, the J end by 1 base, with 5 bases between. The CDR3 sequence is CSAPGTDTQYF. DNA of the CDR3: TGCAGTGCCCCCGGCACAGATACGCAGTATTTT.

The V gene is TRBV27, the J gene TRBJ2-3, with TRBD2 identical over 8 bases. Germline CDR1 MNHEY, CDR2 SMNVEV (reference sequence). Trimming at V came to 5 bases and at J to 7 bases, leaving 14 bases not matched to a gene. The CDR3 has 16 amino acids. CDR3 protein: CASSPSVAGLTHTQYF. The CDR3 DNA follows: TGTGCCAGCAGTCCCTCCGTAGCGGGACTGACTCATACGCAGTATTTT.

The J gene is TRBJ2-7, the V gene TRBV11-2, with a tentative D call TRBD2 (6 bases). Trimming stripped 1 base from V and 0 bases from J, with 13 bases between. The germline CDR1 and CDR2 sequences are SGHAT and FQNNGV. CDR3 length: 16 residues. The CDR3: CASSLGAVAASYEQYF. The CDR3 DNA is TGTGCCAGCAGCTTAGGGGCGGTAGCGGCCTCCTACGAGCAGTACTTC.

CDR3: CASSQDQGPFAPYEQYF. The CDR3 region has the DNA TGCGCCAGCAGCCAAGATCAGGGCCCTTTTGCTCCCTACGAGCAGTACTTC. This sequence joins TRBV4-1 and TRBJ2-7; a weak D match, TRBD1 (5 bases). V lost 0 bases to trimming and J lost 2 bases, with 17 bases between them. CDR1 MGHRA and CDR2 YSYEKL come from the germline V gene. This CDR3 is built from 17 residues.

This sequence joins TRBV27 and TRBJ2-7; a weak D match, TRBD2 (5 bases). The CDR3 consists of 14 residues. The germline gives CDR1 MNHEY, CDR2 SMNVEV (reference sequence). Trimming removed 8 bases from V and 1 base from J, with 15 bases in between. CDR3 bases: TGTGCCAGCTGGCTAGCAGAGGCATCCTACGAGCAGTACTTC. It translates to CASWLAEASYEQYF.